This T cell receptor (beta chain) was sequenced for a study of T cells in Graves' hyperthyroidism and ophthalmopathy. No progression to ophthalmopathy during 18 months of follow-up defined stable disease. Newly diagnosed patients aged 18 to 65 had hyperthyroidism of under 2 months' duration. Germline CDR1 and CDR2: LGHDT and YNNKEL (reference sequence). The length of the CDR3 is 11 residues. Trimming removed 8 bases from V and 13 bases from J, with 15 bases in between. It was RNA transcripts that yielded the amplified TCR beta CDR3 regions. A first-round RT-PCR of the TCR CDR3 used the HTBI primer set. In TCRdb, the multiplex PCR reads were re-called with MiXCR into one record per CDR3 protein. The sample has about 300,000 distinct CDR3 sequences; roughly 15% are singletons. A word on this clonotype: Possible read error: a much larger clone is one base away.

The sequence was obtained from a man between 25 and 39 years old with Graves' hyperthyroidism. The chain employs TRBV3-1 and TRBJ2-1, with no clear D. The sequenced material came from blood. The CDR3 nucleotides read TGTGCCAGCTTGGGTTGGGGTGATCAGTTCTTC. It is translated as CASLGWGDQFF.